The 17 T cell receptor beta chains below come from one sample, sequenced in a study of blood T cell repertoires in COVID-19. TCRdb keeps only in-frame clones here, not all; method: immunoSEQ multiplex PCR. The data contain 95,000 to 150,000 clones, 70% to 85% of them singletons. Material for sequencing was peripheral blood. All receptors come from a woman between 65 and 79 years old with acute or convalescent COVID-19.

V is TRBV7-9 and J is TRBJ1-2; D is ambiguous. Looked up from germline, CDR1 is SEHNR and CDR2 is FQNEAQ (reference sequence). V lost 1 base, J lost 2 bases, and 11 bases lay in between. The CDR3 covers 15 residues. The chain's CDR3 is CASSLDFGGNYGYTF. The CDR3 DNA sequence: TGTGCCAGCAGCTTAGATTTCGGCGGGAACTATGGCTACACCTTC.

The chain couples TRBV6-5 to TRBJ1-3, with 9 bases matching TRBD1. The junction had 5 bases not matched to a gene; V was cut back by 6 bases and J by 8 bases. The V gene's germline CDR1 is MNHEY and CDR2 SVGAGI. The CDR3 consists of 13 residues. The CDR3 DNA reads TGTGCCAGCAGGGGGACAGGGAGGGACACCATATATTTT. Translation: CASRGTGRDTIYF.

This chain joins TRBV2 and TRBJ2-1; maybe TRBD1 (6 bases). Per germline, CDR1 SNHLY and CDR2 FYNNEI. V lost 4 bases, J lost 4 bases, and 11 bases lay in between. This CDR3 spans 14 amino acids. CDR3: CASSVGRGYNEQFF. CDR3 coding DNA: TGTGCCAGCAGTGTCGGTAGGGGGTACAATGAGCAGTTCTTC.

This clone was seen only a few times. The chain links TRBV28 to TRBJ1-2; 7 nucleotides match TRBD1. This CDR3 is 14 amino acids long. Germline CDR1 and CDR2: MDHEN and SYDVKM. The V segment lost 2 bases and the J segment 6 bases; nucleotides outside the gene matches: 6. Here the CDR3 DNA reads TGTGCCAGCAGTTTAGCGGACAGGCTTCATGGCTACACCTTC. Its protein is CASSLADRLHGYTF.

V and J are TRBV5-1 and TRBJ1-2, with 7 nucleotides matching TRBD1. The CDR3 totals 14 residues. CDR1 SGHRS and CDR2 YFSETQ come from the germline V gene. Trimming at V came to 1 base and at J to 5 bases, leaving 5 bases not matched to a gene. The CDR3 coding sequence is TGCGCCAGCAGCTTGCCGGGACAGACGTATGGCTACACCTTC. This sequence encodes CASSLPGQTYGYTF.

V is TRBV2 and J is TRBJ1-1, with D possibly TRBD1 on 6 matching bases. Germline loops: CDR1 SNHLY, CDR2 FYNNEI. There are 12 residues in the CDR3. With 5 bases removed from V and 7 bases from J, the gap between germline ends came to 11 bases. The CDR3: CASSRDRYEAFF. The CDR3 region has the DNA TGTGCCAGCAGTCGAGACAGGTATGAAGCTTTCTTT.

The chain couples TRBV29-1 to TRBJ1-1; maybe TRBD1 (5 bases). Germline CDR1 and CDR2: SQVTM and ANQGSEA. The CDR3 loop spans 14 amino acids. V lost 3 bases to trimming and J lost 0 bases, with 11 bases between them. CDR3: CSVDRQSLNTEAFF. DNA for the CDR3: TGCAGCGTTGACAGACAGAGCTTGAACACTGAAGCTTTCTTT. Variable domain in full (rest from reference TRBV29-1 and TRBJ1-1): SAVISQKPSRDICQRGTSLTIQCQVDSQVTMMFWYRQQPGQSLTLIATANQGSEATYESGFVIDKFPISRPNLTFSTLTVSNMSPEDSSIYLCSVDRQSLNTEAFFGQGTRLTVV.

This CDR3 reads CASSQDRRGAYEQYF. The CDR3 DNA reads as TGTGCCAGCAGCCAAGATAGACGGGGGGCCTACGAGCAGTACTTC. The V call is TRBV3-1 (or the pseudogene TRBV3-2), the J call TRBJ2-7; TRBD2 matches at 7 bases. The germline CDR1 and CDR2 sequences are LGHDT and YNNKEL (reference sequence). J was trimmed by 2 bases and V by 0 bases; bases with no gene match: 4. The length of the CDR3 is 15 residues.

The J gene is TRBJ1-1, the V gene TRBV28; D remains unclear. This CDR3 spans 15 amino acids. Trimming took 6 bases from V and 1 from J, leaving 15 bases between them. CDR1 is MDHEN, CDR2 SYDVKM, per germline. The CDR3 nucleotides are TGTGCCAGCAGCCTTCTACGGGCGGGGAACACTGAAGCTTTCTTT. Translation gives CASSLLRAGNTEAFF.

The chain carries TRBV6-5 and TRBJ2-1, with TRBD1 matching 9 bases. The CDR3 spans 14 residues. The trim removed 5 bases at V and 4 bases at J, leaving 3 bases unmatched. From germline, CDR1 is MNHEY and CDR2 SVGAGI. DNA for the CDR3: TGTGCCAGCAGTCGACAGGGGGGTTACAATGAGCAGTTCTTC. It yields the protein CASSRQGGYNEQFF.

This chain's CDR3 is CASSEARQPQHF. CDR3 DNA sequence: TGTGCCAGCAGTGAAGCGCGTCAGCCCCAGCATTTT. V gene TRBV6-1 combines with J gene TRBJ1-5, with no clear D. The CDR3 totals 12 residues. V lost 0 bases and J lost 6, with 3 bases in between. Germline lookup yields CDR1 MNHNS and CDR2 SASEGT.

The rearrangement uses TRBV11-3 and TRBJ2-2; 8 nucleotides align to TRBD1. The CDR3 runs to 15 residues. Germline trimming cut 5 bases from V and 6 bases from J; bases unmatched to any gene: 8. Germline V lookup: CDR1 SGHNT, CDR2 YENEEA. CDR3 coding DNA: TGTGCCAGCAGCCCAGACAGGGGAGTCCCCGGGGAGCTGTTTTTT. Its protein is CASSPDRGVPGELFF.

V and J are TRBV23-1 and TRBJ1-5; unclear D gene. TRBV23-1 is treated as an ORF (open reading frame) with a function not yet certain. V lost 8 bases, J lost 2 bases, and 10 bases lay in between. The length of the CDR3 is 13 residues. Here the CDR3 reads CASRLEGNQPQHF. CDR3 bases: TGCGCCAGCCGCCTAGAGGGCAATCAGCCCCAGCATTTT.

This chain links TRBV27 with TRBJ1-6, with D hard to call. V was cut by 7 bases and J by 5 bases, with 12 bases left in between. The germline V gene has CDR1 MNHEY and CDR2 SMNVEV (reference sequence). The CDR3 runs to 14 residues. Here the CDR3 DNA reads TGTGCCAGCAAGCGGGGTTTCGATAATTCACCCCTCCACTTT. Translating gives CASKRGFDNSPLHF.

The genes are TRBV29-1 and TRBJ1-4; 7 nucleotides line up with TRBD1. The CDR3 consists of 13 residues. Trimming at V came to 3 bases and at J to 10 bases, leaving 8 bases not matched to a gene. CDR1 is SQVTM, CDR2 ANQGSEA, per germline. The chain's CDR3 is CSVDWGAGGKLFF. CDR3 nucleotide sequence: TGCAGCGTTGATTGGGGGGCAGGGGGAAAACTGTTTTTT.

This sequence joins TRBV7-3 and TRBJ1-6; D unresolved. The CDR3 runs 13 residues. Trimming left V 5 bases short and J 10 bases short, with 12 bases between. Germline CDR1 and CDR2: SGHTA and FQGTGA. The CDR3 DNA sequence: TGTGCCAGCAGCCCAAACATGGGCTCACCCCTCCACTTT. It is translated as CASSPNMGSPLHF.

The gene calls are TRBV19 and TRBJ2-7; D unclear. Per germline, CDR1 LNHDA and CDR2 SQIVND (reference sequence). This CDR3 spans 13 amino acids. The V and J ends lost 3 bases and 3 bases respectively, with 9 bases between them. For the CDR3, the DNA is TGTGCCAGTAGTATTGGGCACTTCTACGAGCAGTACTTC. Translating gives CASSIGHFYEQYF.